The rows below give T cell receptor beta chains drawn from one sample of a study of molecular identifiers for immune sequencing clone quantification. TCRdb used MiXCR to reprocess the PCR reads, holding one entry per CDR3 protein. The sample shows about 640,000 distinct CDR3 sequences, about 20% of them seen only once. Sample: naive CD8+ T cells from blood, with Jurkat cell RNA spiked in. These receptors were obtained from a human donor in good health. Some libraries in this study had Jurkat cell RNA spiked in. Both conserved end residues are part of each CDR3. Each record gives: clone size, J gene, CDR3 length, D gene, V gene, CDR3 DNA, CDR3 protein. The D gene is left open where the match is weak. Some rows mark clone size as missing; the rest say once, few, many or name a class of expanded clone.

- | TRBJ2-6 | 19 | TRBD1 | TRBV27 | TGTGCCAGCAGTTTATCGGGGACAGGGGGATTTATTGGGGCCAACGTCCTGACTTTC | CASSLSGTGGFIGANVLTF
many | TRBJ2-3 | 15 | - | TRBV4-3 | TGCGCCAGCAGCCAAGATTCTACGCGAGGGCATACGCAGTATTTT | CASSQDSTRGHTQYF
many | TRBJ2-7 | 15 | - | TRBV5-5 | TGTGCCAGCAGCTTGTACGTGGGGATGGTCTACGAGCAGTACTTC | CASSLYVGMVYEQYF
many | TRBJ1-1 | 14 | - | TRBV28 | TGTGCCAGCAGTTCCGAAGTAGCCCGACCTGAAGCTTTCTTT | CASSSEVARPEAFF
many | TRBJ1-1 | 17 | - | TRBV15 | TGTGCCACCAGCAGAGATCCTGGCGACCTATTGAACACTGAAGCTTTCTTT | CATSRDPGDLLNTEAFF
many | TRBJ2-7 | 16 | - | TRBV29-1 | TGCAGCGTTGAAGAGAGGGGTAGGGGGTTTAGCGGCGAGCAGTACTTC | CSVEERGRGFSGEQYF
many | TRBJ2-1 | 14 | TRBD2 | TRBV6-6 | TGTGCCAGCAGCCGGGGGGACTCCTACAATGAGCAGTTCTTC | CASSRGDSYNEQFF
many | TRBJ1-1 | 10 | - | TRBV12-3/TRBV12-4 | TGTGCCAGCATAATGACTGAAGCTTTCTTT | CASIMTEAFF
few | TRBJ2-1 | 15 | TRBD2 | TRBV11-2 | TGTGCCAGCAGCGTAAGCGGGGATTTTAACAATGAGCAGTTCTTC | CASSVSGDFNNEQFF
many | TRBJ2-1 | 16 | TRBD1 | TRBV20-1 | TGCAGTGCTAGAGAGCTCGGACAGGGGCTCTTCGGTGAGCAGTTCTTC | CSARELGQGLFGEQFF
- | TRBJ2-7 | 14 | TRBD1 | TRBV19 | TGTGCCAGTAGTCTGACAGGGGTCTCCTACGAGCAGTACTTC | CASSLTGVSYEQYF
- | TRBJ1-1 | 15 | TRBD1 | TRBV2 | TGTGCCAGCATGGGACAGGGGGCGCCGGGGACTGAAGCTTTCTTT | CASMGQGAPGTEAFF
- | TRBJ1-1 | 13 | - | TRBV5-4 | TGTGCCAGCAGCTTCCGGCTGAACACTAAAGCTTTCTTT | CASSFRLNTKAFF
- | TRBJ2-2 | 17 | - | TRBV12-3/TRBV12-4 | TGTGCCAGCAGTCCCCCCGGCACTCCACGGAACGCCGGGGAGCTGTTTTTT | CASSPPGTPRNAGELFF
many | TRBJ2-2 | 14 | - | TRBV7-2 | TGTGCCAGCAGCTCTACAAGGATGACCGGGGAGCTGTTTTTT | CASSSTRMTGELFF
many | TRBJ2-7 | 16 | - | TRBV4-2 | TGTGCCAGCAGCCAAGGGGGAGGTGAGGGCCGCTACGAGCAGTACTTC | CASSQGGGEGRYEQYF